The subject of this entry is one T cell receptor beta chain. What it binds is not known. The sample belongs to a study of long-term antiretroviral therapy in people with HIV. Study-wide results and caveats: Repertoire composition at all time points was dominated by clones that had expanded before ART. Subsequent to ART, diversity was augmented yet persisted below that of transplant donor controls.

Assay version v3.0 of immunoSEQ was used, and it was run at survey level. The assay was immunoSEQ multiplex PCR, and TCRdb's table has in-frame clones only and misses some. The sample lists around 20,000 clones, roughly 84% occurring once. The ends lost 3 bases at V and 2 bases at J; junction bases unmatched: 8. The CDR3 loop spans 16 amino acids. Germline V gene data show CDR1 as SGHRS and CDR2 as YFSETQ. This TCR came from a man aged 18 to 29 with HIV. The chain combines TRBV5-1 with TRBJ2-7; 10 bases are shared with TRBD1. Source: unsorted PBMCs, taken 0.2 years before starting antiretroviral therapy. Written as DNA, the CDR3 is TGCGCCAGCAGCTATACCTCGGGACAGGGGCCCTACGAGCAGTACTTC. Translated, it gives CASSYTSGQGPYEQYF.